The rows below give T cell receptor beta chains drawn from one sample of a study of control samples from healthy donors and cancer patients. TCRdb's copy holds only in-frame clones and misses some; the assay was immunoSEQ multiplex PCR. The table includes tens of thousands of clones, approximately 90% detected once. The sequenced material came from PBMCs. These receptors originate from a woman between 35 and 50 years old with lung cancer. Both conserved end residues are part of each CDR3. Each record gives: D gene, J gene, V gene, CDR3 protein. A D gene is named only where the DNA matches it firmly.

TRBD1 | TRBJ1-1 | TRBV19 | CASSKRDRLNSEAFF
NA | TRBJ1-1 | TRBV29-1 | CSVGITGRITEAFF
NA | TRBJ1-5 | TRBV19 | CATSIGAAGNQPQHF
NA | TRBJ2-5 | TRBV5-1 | CASSLGGLQETQYF
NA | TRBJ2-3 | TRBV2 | CASPGVTDTQYF
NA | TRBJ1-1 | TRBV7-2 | CASSLGRRGAARNTEAFF
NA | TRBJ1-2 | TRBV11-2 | CASSSDLQGSYTF
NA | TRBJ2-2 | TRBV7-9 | CASSQPSGTPNTGELFF
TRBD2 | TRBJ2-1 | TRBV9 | CASSGVLADSYNEQFF
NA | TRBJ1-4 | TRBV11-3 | CASSLTGEKLFF
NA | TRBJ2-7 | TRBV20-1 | CSARGIHEQYF
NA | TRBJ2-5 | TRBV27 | CASSLVVTQPQYF
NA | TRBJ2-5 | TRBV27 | CASRPLREGETQYF
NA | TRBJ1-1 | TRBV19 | CASRRGDEMNTEAFF
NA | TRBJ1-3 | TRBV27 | CASSCGGVGNTIYF
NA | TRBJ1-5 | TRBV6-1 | CASSENAGNQPQHF
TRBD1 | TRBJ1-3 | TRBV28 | CASIEGALSGNTIYF
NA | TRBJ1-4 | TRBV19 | CASSMGQVEKLFF
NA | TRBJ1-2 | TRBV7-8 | CASSRGEVANYGYTF
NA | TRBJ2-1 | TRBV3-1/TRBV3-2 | CASSQERLALTYNEQFF
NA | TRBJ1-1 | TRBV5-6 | CASSLSGAEAFF
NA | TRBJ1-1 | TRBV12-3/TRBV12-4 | CASSLVGNTEAFF
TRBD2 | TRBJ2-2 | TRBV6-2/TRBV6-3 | CASSYRAGNTGELFF
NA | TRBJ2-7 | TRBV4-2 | CASSQLGLGGAYEQYF
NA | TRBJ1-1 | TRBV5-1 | CASSPGSSSTEAFF
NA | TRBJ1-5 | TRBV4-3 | CASSQEPKAGMQPQHF
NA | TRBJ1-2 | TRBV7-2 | CASSPGTAYGYTF
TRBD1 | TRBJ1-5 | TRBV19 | CASSPQGGTGFDQPQHF
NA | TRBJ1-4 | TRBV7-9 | CASSLKGGELFF
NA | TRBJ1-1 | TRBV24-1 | CATSLGDGDTEAFF
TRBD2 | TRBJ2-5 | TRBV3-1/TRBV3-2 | CASSRSAAGGGETQYF
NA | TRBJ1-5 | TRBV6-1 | CASSGLQSYSNQPQHF
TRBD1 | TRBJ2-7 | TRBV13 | CASSSGQGPRVYEQYF
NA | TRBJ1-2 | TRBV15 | CATSRDGRSSPLYGYTF
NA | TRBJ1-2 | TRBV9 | CASSYRPGQITSIANYGYTF
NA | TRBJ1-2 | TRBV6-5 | CASSYVSPGDYGYTF